This T cell receptor (beta chain) was captured by sequencing in a study of identical twins. TCRdb processed the 5' RACE reads anew with MiXCR; each CDR3 protein has one entry. This sample has 200,000 or so distinct CDR3 sequences, with approximately 16% found just once. Concerning this clonotype: Its antigen is unknown.

This CDR3 comprises 13 residues. The ends were cut back, 8 bases at V and 8 bases at J, with 19 bases in the middle. Germline CDR1 MNHNS, CDR2 SASEGT. General observations from the study: Within beta out-of-frame sequences, the excess sharing observed between twins was weaker. Insertions were fewer in abundant cord blood beta clonotypes, whereas memory repertoires showed none of this pattern.

These data also featured in a second study, about T cells expressing NK-cell markers. From that second work: With respect to HCMV, most of the eight sequenced donors were seropositive, and one was seronegative. The authors restricted sorting to alpha-beta TCR T cells with an anti-gamma-delta TCR antibody in several experiments.

The J gene is TRBJ2-7, the V gene TRBV6-1, with D possibly being TRBD2 (7 bases). Material for sequencing was CD8+ T cells sorted from blood. The sequence was obtained from a woman between 18 and 29 years old in good health. This CDR3 is CASSFSSGGKQYF. The CDR3 region has the DNA TGTGCCAGCTCTTTTTCCTCGGGGGGCAAGCAGTACTTC.